The present entry profiles one T cell receptor (beta chain) with its context. These data belong to a study of blood T cell repertoires in COVID-19. Study context: The United States, Italy and Spain supplied acute and convalescent COVID-19 samples. PBMCs, B-cell-depleted T cells, or T cells were the source of the cDNA or gDNA that made up the material.

The authors' processing: Reference gene primer amplification yielded estimated nucleated cell counts. Some clones are missing from TCRdb's copy, which holds only in-frame ones; the method was immunoSEQ multiplex PCR. Clonal size and the V and J genes are those of that table, whereas D and trimming came from the DNA. The sample includes 100,000 or so clones, around 90% seen only once; the top ten take 3.9%. The CDR3 has 15 residues. The germline CDR1 and CDR2 sequences are SGDLS and YYNGEE. V lost 3 bases, J lost 3 bases, and 8 bases stayed unmatched. The TCR was taken from a woman in her forties or fifties in a cohort sampled during active COVID-19. The sequencing sample was made of peripheral blood. V usage is TRBV9 and J usage is TRBJ1-2; 7 positions match TRBD1. CDR3 in DNA: TGTGCCAGCAGCGCGACCCACGGGACAGACTATGGCTACACCTTC. Translation gives CASSATHGTDYGYTF.